The clone carrying this T cell receptor (beta chain) was seen a handful of times. What it binds is unknown. This record comes from a study of T cell responses to AZD1222 COVID-19 vaccine. Study at large: Second-dose recipients at about 4 or about 12 weeks were treated as one pooled group. Study-level findings and limits: Clonal diversity may have been underestimated, and the donors were mostly white British, with more females than males.

Assay used: immunoSEQ multiplex PCR; TCRdb lists only in-frame clones, some missing. The sample has about 100,000 clones, approximately 88% seen once; the top ten hold more than 6.5%. This CDR3 is 16 amino acids long. Germline CDR1 reads MNHNY; CDR2 reads SVGAGI (reference sequence). V lost 0 bases to trimming and J lost 7 bases, with 18 bases between them. Sequences were derived from peripheral blood, sampled on day 0 of AZD1222 vaccination. This receptor was taken from an adult in good health. The chain carries TRBV6-6 and TRBJ1-2, with a possible D match to TRBD1 (6 bases). The CDR3, as DNA: TGTGCCAGCAGTTACTCAGCCATGGCAGGGGTCGGTGGCTACACCTTC. Translation gives CASSYSAMAGVGGYTF.